Listed here are 8 T cell receptor beta chains from one sample, sequenced in a study of blood T cells in healthy people across ages. A second 7 to 11 cycle PCR used barcoded and J-beta primers. TCRdb ran MiXCR on the 5' RACE reads and lists one entry per CDR3 protein. The sample has about 640,000 distinct CDR3 sequences, around three fifths seen once. The sample consisted of blood. These receptors originate from a man between 60 and 75 years old in good health.

This clonotype has at least ten counts. CDR3 sequence reads: CASSLTGTRLVIETQYF. In nucleotides, the CDR3 is TGTGCCAGCAGCTTGACGGGGACAAGGCTTGTCATCGAGACCCAGTACTTC. The rearrangement joins TRBV7-9 to TRBJ2-5, with D tentatively TRBD1 (6 bases). CDR1 is SEHNR, CDR2 FQNEAQ, per germline (reference sequence). CDR3 length: 17 residues. V lost 3 bases, J lost 5 bases, and 22 bases lay in between. The full variable domain, in which reference TRBV7-9 and TRBJ2-5 provide the parts outside the CDR3, is DTGVSQNPRHKITKRGQNVTFRCDPISEHNRLYWYRQTLGQGPEFLTYFQNEAQLEKSRLLSDRFSAERPKGSFSTLEIQRTEQGDSAMYLCASSLTGTRLVIETQYFGPGTRLLVL.

This clonotype appeared a few times. The V gene is TRBV4-2, the J gene TRBJ2-5; D not certain. Germline-derived CDR1 and CDR2 are LGHNA and YNFKEQ. V was trimmed by 5 bases and J by 2 bases, leaving 12 bases between them. CDR3 length equals 14 residues. CDR3 nucleotide sequence: TGTGCCAGCAGCGAAACCGGGCCGCAAGAGACCCAGTACTTC. This encodes CASSETGPQETQYF.

The chain uses TRBV4-1 and TRBJ2-7, with D maybe TRBD1 (6 bases). This CDR3 comprises 17 residues. V lost 3 bases to trimming and J lost 4 bases, with 22 bases between them. Per germline, CDR1 MGHRA and CDR2 YSYEKL. The CDR3 nucleotides read TGCGCCAGCAGCCAGTTAGCCTTACAGGGTGGGTTTTACGAGCAGTACTTC. It codes for CASSQLALQGGFYEQYF.

The J gene is TRBJ2-7, the V gene TRBV29-1; D tentatively fits TRBD1 or TRBD2 (6 bases each). CDR1 is SQVTM and CDR2 is ANQGSEA in the germline V gene. CDR3 length: 12 residues. The ends were cut back, 5 bases at V and 6 bases at J, with 14 bases in the middle. The CDR3 loop is CSVPGGAFEQYF. CDR3 sequence (DNA): TGCAGCGTTCCCGGGGGCGCGTTCGAGCAGTACTTC.

The chain employs TRBV6-5 and TRBJ1-2; D unresolved. Between the trimmed V and J ends, which lost 2 bases and 8 bases, there was a span of 21 bases. The germline V gene encodes CDR1 MNHEY and CDR2 SVGAGI. CDR3 length: 16 amino acids. The DNA of the CDR3 is TGTGCCAGCAGTTACGCAACCCCCCGGCGGGGTGGGGGCTACACCTTC. It specifies CASSYATPRRGGGYTF.

The chain uses TRBV28 and TRBJ2-5; 15 nucleotides line up with TRBD2. Germline V gene data show CDR1 as MDHEN and CDR2 as SYDVKM. The CDR3 spans 16 residues. With V trimmed by 3 bases and J by 5 bases, 4 bases remained unmatched. The CDR3 DNA reads TGTGCCAGCAGTTTTGGGACTAGCGGGGGGTTGGAGACCCAGTACTTC. It specifies CASSFGTSGGLETQYF.

V usage is TRBV4-1 and J usage is TRBJ2-1; D may be TRBD1 or TRBD2 (5 bases each). Trimming took off 0 bases at V and 9 bases at J, with 12 bases between the two ends. Germline values: CDR1 MGHRA, CDR2 YSYEKL. The CDR3 is made up of 14 amino acids. The CDR3 reads CASSQDTSGLEQFF. The CDR3 DNA follows: TGCGCCAGCAGCCAAGATACATCGGGGCTTGAGCAGTTCTTC.

V usage is TRBV19 and J usage is TRBJ2-5; D is undetermined. V lost 0 bases and J 0 bases, leaving 8 bases between the germline ends. The CDR3 extends over 15 amino acids. CDR1 LNHDA and CDR2 SQIVND come from the germline V gene (reference sequence). As DNA, the CDR3 is TGTGCCAGTAGTATAGATTGGCGGTACCAAGAGACCCAGTACTTC. It specifies CASSIDWRYQETQYF.